This T cell receptor (beta chain) is from a study of blood T cell repertoires in COVID-19. In the study overall: Donors in the United States, Italy and Spain gave samples during acute or convalescent COVID-19. PBMCs, B-cell-depleted T cells, or T cells provided the cDNA or gDNA that made up the material.

In the source study's methods: Nucleated cell counts were estimated from reference gene primer amplification. Clones were read by immunoSEQ multiplex PCR, and TCRdb kept only the in-frame ones, dropping some. The DNA was the basis for D and trimming; V, J and clone size are from that table. The table shows a few hundred thousand clones, with 84% occurring only once. J lost 4 bases, V lost 4 bases, and 2 bases had no gene match. Germline assignment: CDR1 SGHRS and CDR2 YFSETQ. The CDR3 runs to 14 residues. The genes are TRBV5-1 and TRBJ2-2, with TRBD1 matching over 9 bases. Material: peripheral blood. The TCR originated in a human donor in a cohort sampled during active COVID-19. The CDR3 here is CASSTTGGTGELFF. CDR3 bases: TGCGCCAGCAGCACGACAGGGGGCACCGGGGAGCTGTTTTTT.